Following are 20 T cell receptor beta chains from one sample sequenced in a study of T cell changes during pregnancy in multiple sclerosis. Here immunoSEQ multiplex PCR was the method, and the copy in TCRdb shows in-frame clones only, minus some. The table lists tens of thousands of clones, around 93% of them singletons. The sequencing here drew on peripheral blood, taken after pregnancy. The receptors were sampled from a female donor with multiple sclerosis, enrolled in a pregnancy study.

This clone has just a few counts. V and J are TRBV15 and TRBJ2-7; possibly TRBD2 for D (5 bases). V was trimmed by 3 bases and J by 6 bases, leaving 9 bases between them. The CDR3 consists of 12 residues. Germline CDR1 LNHNV, CDR2 YYDKDF (reference sequence). The CDR3 DNA reads TGTGCCACCAGCAGTGAAGGGAGCGAGCAGTACTTC. It yields the protein CATSSEGSEQYF.

V gene TRBV18 combines with J gene TRBJ1-2; a weak D match, TRBD1 (5 bases). This CDR3 is built from 14 residues. Germline CDR1 KGHSH, CDR2 LQKENI. The V gene lost 3 bases and the J gene lost 1 base, with 9 bases spanning the gap. CDR3 nucleotides: TGTGCCAGCTCACCTGGGGGGTTTAACTATGGCTACACCTTC. Amino acids: CASSPGGFNYGYTF.

This chain joins TRBV5-5 and TRBJ1-2, with D possibly TRBD1 on 5 matching bases. The V end lost 3 bases, the J end lost 4 bases, and 10 bases lay between the germline ends. The CDR3 consists of 13 residues. CDR1 and CDR2 (germline): SGHKS, YYEKEE (reference sequence). This CDR3 reads CASSSPGLYGYTF. The CDR3 coding sequence is TGTGCCAGCAGCTCACCGGGACTCTATGGCTACACCTTC. Together with reference TRBV5-5 and TRBJ1-2, the CDR3 gives the full variable domain: DAGVTQSPTHLIKTRGQQVTLRCSPISGHKSVSWYQQVLGQGPQFIFQYYEKEERGRGNFPDRFSARQFPNYSSELNVNALLLGDSALYLCASSSPGLYGYTFGSGTRLTVV.

This chain joins TRBV4-2 and TRBJ2-1; 9 bases map to TRBD2. The CDR3 is 15 residues long. CDR1 and CDR2 (germline): LGHNA, YNFKEQ. Unmatched junction bases numbered 4, after V lost 5 bases and J lost 2 bases. The CDR3 nucleotides are TGTGCCAGCAGCTCTAGCGGGGCCACCTACAATGAGCAGTTCTTC. Its translation is CASSSSGATYNEQFF.

Only one count was recorded for this clone. V and J are TRBV27 and TRBJ1-1; TRBD1 is a possible D gene (6 bases). This CDR3 has 14 residues. Germline values: CDR1 MNHEY, CDR2 SMNVEV (reference sequence). The V and J ends lost 2 bases and 4 bases respectively, with 11 bases between them. The CDR3 loop reads CASSLNRVGTEAFF. CDR3 nucleotide sequence: TGTGCCAGCAGTTTAAACAGGGTAGGCACTGAAGCTTTCTTT.

The chain has TRBV28 and TRBJ1-5, with 7 bases identical to TRBD1. The CDR3 consists of 13 residues. Trimming cost V 4 bases and J 8 bases; bases outside gene matches: 5. Germline V gene lookup returns CDR1 MDHEN and CDR2 SYDVKM. CDR3 in DNA: TGTGCCAGCAGTTCCGGGACAGCTAAGCCCCAGCATTTT. Its protein is CASSSGTAKPQHF. The complete variable domain, with remaining parts taken from reference TRBV28 and TRBJ1-5, reads DVKVTQSSRYLVKRTGEKVFLECVQDMDHENMFWYRQDPGLGLRLIYFSYDVKMKEKGDIPEGYSVSREKKERFSLILESASTNQTSMYLCASSSGTAKPQHFGDGTRLSIL.

This sequence joins TRBV5-6 and TRBJ2-7; 8 nucleotides align to TRBD1. Germline V lookup: CDR1 SGHDT, CDR2 YYEEEE. V lost 4 bases to trimming and J lost 2 bases; unmatched junction nucleotides: 8. The CDR3 contains 15 residues. CDR3 sequence: CASSQVGTGTYEQYF. In DNA, the CDR3 is TGTGCCAGCAGCCAAGTCGGGACAGGTACCTACGAGCAGTACTTC. The full variable domain, its missing parts supplied by reference TRBV5-6 and TRBJ2-7, is DAGVTQSPTHLIKTRGQQVTLRCSPKSGHDTVSWYQQALGQGPQFIFQYYEEEERQRGNFPDRFSGHQFPNYSSELNVNALLLGDSALYLCASSQVGTGTYEQYFGPGTRLTVT.

This clone was picked up one time. The V call is TRBV6-6, the J call TRBJ1-1; maybe TRBD1 (5 bases). Trimming shortened V by 5 bases and J by 6 bases, and 19 bases separated the two germline ends. Germline V CDR1 and CDR2: MNHNY, SVGAGI (reference sequence). This CDR3 region has 15 residues. CDR3 DNA sequence: TGTGCCAGCAGTCCCCTGGGAGGGGCGGTTGCTGAAGCTTTCTTT. The encoded protein is CASSPLGGAVAEAFF.

V usage is TRBV10-3 and J usage is TRBJ2-3; 10 bases line up with TRBD2. The CDR3 loop spans 14 amino acids. V trimming: 9 bases; J trimming: 2 bases; junction bases outside the gene matches: 5. Germline assignment: CDR1 ENHRY and CDR2 SYGVKD. The CDR3 sequence: CAIGTSEITDTQYF. The DNA for the CDR3 is TGTGCCATTGGGACTAGCGAGATCACAGATACGCAGTATTTT.

The rearrangement links TRBV9 to TRBJ2-1; tentative D call: TRBD1 (5 bases). Germline lookup yields CDR1 SGDLS and CDR2 YYNGEE. The V end was cut by 4 bases, the J end by 8 bases, with 22 bases between. The CDR3 is 16 residues long. The CDR3 bases are TGTGCCAGCAGCCCCCCTAAGGGGTCTTACGAGGATGAGCAGTTCTTC. Translating gives CASSPPKGSYEDEQFF.

The V call is TRBV29-1, the J call TRBJ1-1; D gene unclear. The ends were cut back, 7 bases at V and 3 bases at J, with 12 bases in the middle. The CDR3 runs to 12 residues. The germline gives CDR1 SQVTM, CDR2 ANQGSEA. In DNA, the CDR3 is TGCAGCGCCGTCCGTCAGGACACTGAAGCTTTCTTT. Its translation is CSAVRQDTEAFF.

V and J are TRBV27 and TRBJ2-5; no clear D. Trimming took off 3 bases at V and 1 base at J, with 9 bases between the two ends. The CDR3 is 14 residues long. CDR1 and CDR2 from the germline V gene are MNHEY and SMNVEV (reference sequence). Written as DNA, the CDR3 is TGTGCCAGCAGTTTCCGAGCGACCCAAGAGACCCAGTACTTC. Its translation: CASSFRATQETQYF.

Turning to this clone: Other DNA sequences from this sample encode an identical CDR3 as well. V is TRBV4-3 and J is TRBJ1-1, with D perhaps matching TRBD1 (6 bases). Looked up from germline, CDR1 is LGHNA and CDR2 is YSLEER. This CDR3 is built from 14 residues. V dropped 0 bases and J dropped 4 bases, with 9 bases sitting between them. This CDR3 is CASSQDRGGTEAFF. CDR3 DNA: TGCGCCAGCAGCCAAGACAGGGGTGGCACTGAAGCTTTCTTT.

The chain recombines TRBV13 with TRBJ2-1, with 10 bases aligning to TRBD2. Germline V CDR1 and CDR2: PRHDT, FYEKMQ (reference sequence). J was trimmed by 6 bases and V by 2 bases; bases with no gene match: 7. The CDR3 is 16 amino acids. Here the CDR3 DNA reads TGTGCCAGCAGCTTAACTAGCGGGGTAAACGGCAATGAGCAGTTCTTC. Protein: CASSLTSGVNGNEQFF.

The chain recombines TRBV6-1 with TRBJ2-1, with a weak D call TRBD2 (7 bases). In germline, CDR1 is MNHNS, CDR2 SASEGT. Trimming pared 7 bases from V and 7 bases from J, leaving 20 bases between. The CDR3 covers 15 residues. The DNA of the CDR3 is TGTGCCAGCACTGAGGGGGGGAGTGGGCGTAATGAGCAGTTCTTC. This sequence encodes CASTEGGSGRNEQFF.

The genes are TRBV6-6 and TRBJ2-3; TRBD1 might be the D (6 bases). This CDR3 has 14 residues. CDR1 and CDR2 (germline): MNHNY, SVGAGI (reference sequence). Trimming removed 3 bases at V and 4 bases at J, with 11 bases between. CDR3 coding DNA: TGTGCCAGCAGTTATTCACAGGGTTCAGATACGCAGTATTTT. Protein: CASSYSQGSDTQYF.

This chain connects TRBV5-6 to TRBJ2-2; 10 bases fit TRBD2. CDR1 and CDR2 (germline): SGHDT, YYEEEE. Germline trimming cut 2 bases from V and 7 bases from J; bases unmatched to any gene: 11. The CDR3 totals 17 residues. The DNA of the CDR3 is TGTGCCAGCAGCTTTGTCCCACTAGCGGGAAGGGGCGGGGAGCTGTTTTTT. Residues: CASSFVPLAGRGGELFF.

The V call is TRBV6-1, the J call TRBJ1-3; D is unresolved. The CDR3 length is 16 residues. V was clipped by 4 bases and J by 8 bases, with 21 bases between them. Germline CDR1 reads MNHNS; CDR2 reads SASEGT. The CDR3 is CASSASGLSALHTIYF. Here the CDR3 DNA reads TGTGCCAGCAGTGCCTCGGGGTTGTCTGCTCTGCACACCATATATTTT.

The chain uses TRBV15 and TRBJ1-1; D call uncertain. The V end was cut by 3 bases, the J end by 2 bases, with 7 bases between. The CDR3 totals 13 residues. Germline assignment: CDR1 LNHNV and CDR2 YYDKDF (reference sequence). CDR3 in DNA: TGTGCCACCAGCAGGGTAGCTAACACTGAAGCTTTCTTT. This codes for CATSRVANTEAFF. The whole variable domain, filled in from reference TRBV15 and TRBJ1-1, reads DAMVIQNPRYQVTQFGKPVTLSCSQTLNHNVMYWYQQKSSQAPKLLFHYYDKDFNNEADTPDNFQSRRPNTSFCFLDIRSPGLGDTAMYLCATSRVANTEAFFGQGTRLTVV.

V gene TRBV5-5 combines with J gene TRBJ2-1; 14 nucleotides agree with TRBD2. The V segment lost 3 bases and the J segment 15 bases; nucleotides outside the gene matches: 11. Germline values: CDR1 SGHKS, CDR2 YYEKEE (reference sequence). The CDR3 has 15 residues. CDR3 region: CASSWEPTSGRAWFF. The CDR3 DNA is TGTGCCAGCAGCTGGGAGCCGACTAGCGGGAGGGCCTGGTTCTTC.